The clone carrying this TCR beta chain was seen repeatedly, ten times or more. The antigen remains unidentified. The sample comes from a study of T-cell memory formation after mild COVID-19. Study context: Most TCR clusters belonged to a single donor. Points from the study as a whole: The main location of contracting CD4+ clones was CM and EM, and that of contracting CD8+ clones was EMRA. Clones that got smaller from day 15 to 85 had even CD4/CD8, while clones growing later tipped toward CD4+. Several responding clones turned up in pre-infection memory, indicating that cross-reactive memory may have taken part.

From the 5' RACE reads, TCRdb called clonotypes with MiXCR, one entry per CDR3 protein. This table holds about 210,000 distinct CDR3 sequences, roughly 10% found once. Trimming shortened V by 2 bases and J by 0 bases, and 14 bases separated the two germline ends. Germline CDR1 reads LGHNT; CDR2 reads FRNRAP. The CDR3 has 17 residues. The J gene is TRBJ1-5, the V gene TRBV12-5; D gene uncertain. The origin of this receptor is a young man who had mild COVID-19 (a few samples of this study predate the infection). Cell type and time point are not known. The sample comprised PBMCs or a T cell subset sorted from them (not recorded which). Written as DNA, the CDR3 is TGTGCTAGTGGTTTGTCCCTATCGTCCTATAGCAATCAGCCCCAGCATTTT. Its protein is CASGLSLSSYSNQPQHF. The full variable domain, completed using reference TRBV12-5 and TRBJ1-5, is DARVTQTPRHKVTEMGQEVTMRCQPILGHNTVFWYRQTMMQGLELLAYFRNRAPLDDSGMPKDRFSAEMPDATLATLKIQPSEPRDSAVYFCASGLSLSSYSNQPQHFGDGTRLSIL.